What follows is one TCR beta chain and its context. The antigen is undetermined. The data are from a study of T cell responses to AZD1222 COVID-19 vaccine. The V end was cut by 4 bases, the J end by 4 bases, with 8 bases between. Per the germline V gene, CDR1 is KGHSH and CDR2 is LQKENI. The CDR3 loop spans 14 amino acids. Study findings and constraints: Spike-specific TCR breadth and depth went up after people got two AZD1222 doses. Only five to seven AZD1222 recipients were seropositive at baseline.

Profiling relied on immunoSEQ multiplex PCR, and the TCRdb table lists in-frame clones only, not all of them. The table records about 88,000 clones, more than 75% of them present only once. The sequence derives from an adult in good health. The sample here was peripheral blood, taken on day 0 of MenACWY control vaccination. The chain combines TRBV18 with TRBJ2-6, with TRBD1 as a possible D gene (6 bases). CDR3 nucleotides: TGTGCCAGCTCACGGGGGCTAGGGGCCAACGTCCTGACTTTC. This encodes CASSRGLGANVLTF.